Given below is one T cell receptor beta chain in context. Use of 60 Vbeta and 13 Jbeta primers characterized the PCR. The assay was immunoSEQ multiplex PCR, and TCRdb's table has in-frame clones only and misses some. The table shows roughly 150,000 clones, with almost 80% occurring only once. The record originates from a study of cytomegalovirus exposure and HLA in healthy donors. V lost 1 base, J lost 0 bases, and 7 bases lay in between. This CDR3 spans 14 amino acids. Germline lookup yields CDR1 SGHNT and CDR2 YYREEE (reference sequence). The sequence came from a man between 18 and 35 years old in good health and CMV-seropositive. The chain couples TRBV5-4 to TRBJ1-2; D remains unclear. The sample consisted of PBMCs. In DNA form, the CDR3 reads TGTGCCAGCAGCTTGTCCATAGCTAACTATGGCTACACCTTC. Protein sequence: CASSLSIANYGYTF.